This is a list of T cell receptor beta chains from one sample in a study of OX40 agonist ivuxolimab in advanced cancers. Assay used: immunoSEQ multiplex PCR; TCRdb lists only in-frame clones, some missing. The data contain 75,000 to 100,000 clones, 86% of them singletons. The sequencing here drew on CD4+ or CD8+ T cells sorted from blood, taken in a trial of the OX40 agonist ivuxolimab. The origin of the receptors is an adult with an advanced solid tumor such as melanoma, head and neck, liver or kidney cancer. Both conserved end residues are part of each CDR3. The D gene is left open where the match is weak. Part of the rows lack a size; the others show once, few, many or a class for expanded clones.

v_gene,j_gene,d_gene,abundance,CDR3aa,CDR3nt
TRBV30,TRBJ2-1,TRBD2,.,CAWGTSGAYNEQFF,TGTGCCTGGGGGACTAGCGGGGCCTACAATGAGCAGTTCTTC
TRBV28,TRBJ1-2,.,once,CASSLGQKSGLYGYTF,TGTGCCAGCAGTTTGGGGCAGAAATCGGGTTTGTATGGCTACACCTTC
TRBV4-3,TRBJ2-3,TRBD2,.,CASSLETSGRGDTQYF,TGCGCCAGCAGCCTAGAAACTAGCGGGAGGGGAGATACGCAGTATTTT
TRBV5-1,TRBJ2-5,TRBD1,.,CASSFPGGARETQYF,TGCGCCAGCAGCTTCCCAGGGGGCGCGAGAGAGACCCAGTACTTC
TRBV6-5,TRBJ1-5,.,.,CASSRGGVGQPQHF,TGTGCCAGCAGCCGGGGAGGGGTAGGTCAGCCCCAGCATTTT
TRBV6-1,TRBJ2-5,.,.,CASSEAPFETQYF,TGTGCCAGCAGTGAAGCACCTTTCGAGACCCAGTACTTC
TRBV5-1,TRBJ2-1,TRBD2,.,CASSLALTSGPGYNEQFF,TGCGCCAGCAGCTTGGCCTTGACTAGCGGACCCGGCTACAATGAGCAGTTCTTC
TRBV7-9,TRBJ1-2,.,.,CASSRNTGVYGYTF,TGTGCCAGCAGCCGCAACACGGGGGTCTATGGCTACACCTTC
TRBV9,TRBJ1-3,TRBD1,.,CASSFQGQRNTIYF,TGTGCCAGCAGCTTCCAGGGACAGCGAAACACCATATATTTT
TRBV6-1,TRBJ1-2,TRBD1,.,CASRGTGTNGYTF,TGTGCCAGCAGAGGGACAGGGACAAATGGCTACACCTTC
TRBV5-8,TRBJ1-2,.,.,CASSLVTVNYGYTF,TGTGCCAGCAGCTTGGTTACAGTCAACTATGGCTACACCTTC
TRBV29-1,TRBJ1-2,.,.,CSVEEQRKNYGYTF,TGCAGCGTTGAAGAACAGAGAAAAAACTATGGCTACACCTTC
TRBV7-3,TRBJ1-1,TRBD1,.,CASSRQGRTEAFF,TGTGCCAGCAGCAGACAGGGGAGAACTGAAGCTTTCTTT
TRBV18,TRBJ2-1,.,.,CASSPLDEQFF,TGTGCCAGCTCACCGTTGGATGAGCAGTTCTTC
TRBV19,TRBJ2-6,TRBD1,.,CASIGGQGVSGANVLTF,TGTGCCAGCATCGGAGGACAGGGGGTGTCTGGGGCCAACGTCCTGACTTTC
TRBV15,TRBJ1-5,.,once,CATSREDTPGQPQHF,TGTGCCACCAGCAGAGAGGACACGCCGGGCCAGCCCCAGCATTTT
TRBV11-3,TRBJ2-7,.,.,CASSLDGRQNEQYF,TGTGCCAGCAGCTTAGATGGTCGGCAGAACGAGCAGTACTTC
TRBV9,TRBJ1-3,.,few,CASSAAQTLGGPGNTIYF,TGTGCCAGCAGCGCCGCACAAACCTTAGGGGGGCCTGGAAACACCATATATTTT
TRBV18,TRBJ2-7,TRBD1,.,CASSPPWTGSYEQYF,TGTGCCAGCTCACCACCGTGGACAGGCTCCTACGAGCAGTACTTC
TRBV7-2,TRBJ2-1,TRBD2,once,CASSLTSSSYNEQFF,TGTGCCAGCAGTTTGACTAGCTCCTCCTACAATGAGCAGTTCTTC
TRBV19,TRBJ2-3,TRBD2,.,CASSRGGRGLSTDTQYF,TGTGCCAGTAGCCGGGGGGGCCGAGGCCTTAGCACAGATACGCAGTATTTT
TRBV5-6,TRBJ2-5,.,.,CASSPGTEETQYF,TGTGCCAGCAGCCCCGGGACGGAAGAGACCCAGTACTTC